These T cell receptor beta chains were read from a single sample in a study of shared T cell receptors in the human thymus. The protocol was immunoSEQ multiplex PCR, while the TCRdb copy is restricted to in-frame clones and leaves out a portion. Among roughly 500,000 clones listed, about four fifths were seen once. This sample was also put to use in a study of human thymus T cells.

Sequenced material: thymocytes. Every receptor here comes from a boy younger than two with a congenital heart defect. Each CDR3 is given with its conserved first and last residue. Fields, in order: V gene, CDR3 length, J gene, CDR3 protein.

v_gene: TRBV6-1
len: 13
j_gene: TRBJ2-7
CDR3aa: CASTEGVPYEQYF

v_gene: TRBV15
len: 12
j_gene: TRBJ2-7
CDR3aa: CATSTGGHEQYF

v_gene: TRBV5-1
len: 16
j_gene: TRBJ1-2
CDR3aa: CASSSGRDRGRYGYTF

v_gene: TRBV15
len: 16
j_gene: TRBJ2-7
CDR3aa: CATSRLSGRISYEQYF

v_gene: TRBV5-6
len: 15
j_gene: TRBJ2-1
CDR3aa: CASSLGRSSYNEQFF

v_gene: TRBV7-9
len: 15
j_gene: TRBJ2-3
CDR3aa: CASRQNRDRADTQYF

v_gene: TRBV5-1
len: 16
j_gene: TRBJ2-7
CDR3aa: CASSWRISGRHYEQYF

v_gene: TRBV7-9
len: 12
j_gene: TRBJ1-5
CDR3aa: CASSSPREPQHF

v_gene: TRBV11-2
len: 16
j_gene: TRBJ2-4
CDR3aa: CASSLWAPRWRDIQYF

v_gene: TRBV5-1
len: 16
j_gene: TRBJ2-2
CDR3aa: CASSLAPGGSTGELFF

v_gene: TRBV5-1
len: 12
j_gene: TRBJ2-1
CDR3aa: CASSLPYNEQFF

v_gene: TRBV4-3
len: 18
j_gene: TRBJ2-1
CDR3aa: CASSHIVTGGRYYNEQFF

v_gene: TRBV5-1
len: 15
j_gene: TRBJ2-7
CDR3aa: CASSLAGQGLDEQYF

v_gene: TRBV11-2
len: 14
j_gene: TRBJ2-7
CDR3aa: CASSFGRRNYEQYF

v_gene: TRBV5-1
len: 17
j_gene: TRBJ2-3
CDR3aa: CASSWGRGQYPTDTQYF

v_gene: TRBV4-2
len: 16
j_gene: TRBJ2-3
CDR3aa: CASSHPRDTSPDTQYF

v_gene: TRBV11-2
len: 18
j_gene: TRBJ2-7
CDR3aa: CASSLDRASGASSYEQYF

v_gene: TRBV10-2
len: 14
j_gene: TRBJ2-7
CDR3aa: CASSESRGFNEQYF

v_gene: TRBV7-2
len: 14
j_gene: TRBJ1-1
CDR3aa: CASSTRDRDTEAFF

v_gene: TRBV7-6
len: 17
j_gene: TRBJ2-1
CDR3aa: CASSLPPDRGLGNEQFF

v_gene: TRBV5-6
len: 16
j_gene: TRBJ2-2
CDR3aa: CASSLALAGITGELFF

v_gene: TRBV5-4
len: 17
j_gene: TRBJ2-7
CDR3aa: CASSLAEGRGSSYEQYF

v_gene: TRBV7-2
len: 19
j_gene: TRBJ2-1
CDR3aa: CASSRSGTSGPSSYNEQFF

v_gene: TRBV4-1
len: 13
j_gene: TRBJ2-5
CDR3aa: CASSRTLQETQYF

v_gene: TRBV2
len: 13
j_gene: TRBJ1-1
CDR3aa: CASSLTDHTEAFF

v_gene: TRBV7-8
len: 15
j_gene: TRBJ1-4
CDR3aa: CASSPRTATNEKLFF

v_gene: TRBV28
len: 14
j_gene: TRBJ2-1
CDR3aa: CASSLGSSYNEQFF

v_gene: TRBV5-6
len: 17
j_gene: TRBJ2-5
CDR3aa: CASSYRLDPLDKETQYF

v_gene: TRBV27
len: 16
j_gene: TRBJ2-2
CDR3aa: CASSNVRQGFTGELFF

v_gene: TRBV15
len: 16
j_gene: TRBJ2-3
CDR3aa: CATSRAWSQNTDTQYF

v_gene: TRBV20-1
len: 11
j_gene: TRBJ1-1
CDR3aa: CSANRTGAAFF

v_gene: TRBV6-5
len: 12
j_gene: TRBJ2-3
CDR3aa: CASKEGAGTQYF

v_gene: TRBV28
len: 15
j_gene: TRBJ2-7
CDR3aa: CASSSDGTGGREQYF